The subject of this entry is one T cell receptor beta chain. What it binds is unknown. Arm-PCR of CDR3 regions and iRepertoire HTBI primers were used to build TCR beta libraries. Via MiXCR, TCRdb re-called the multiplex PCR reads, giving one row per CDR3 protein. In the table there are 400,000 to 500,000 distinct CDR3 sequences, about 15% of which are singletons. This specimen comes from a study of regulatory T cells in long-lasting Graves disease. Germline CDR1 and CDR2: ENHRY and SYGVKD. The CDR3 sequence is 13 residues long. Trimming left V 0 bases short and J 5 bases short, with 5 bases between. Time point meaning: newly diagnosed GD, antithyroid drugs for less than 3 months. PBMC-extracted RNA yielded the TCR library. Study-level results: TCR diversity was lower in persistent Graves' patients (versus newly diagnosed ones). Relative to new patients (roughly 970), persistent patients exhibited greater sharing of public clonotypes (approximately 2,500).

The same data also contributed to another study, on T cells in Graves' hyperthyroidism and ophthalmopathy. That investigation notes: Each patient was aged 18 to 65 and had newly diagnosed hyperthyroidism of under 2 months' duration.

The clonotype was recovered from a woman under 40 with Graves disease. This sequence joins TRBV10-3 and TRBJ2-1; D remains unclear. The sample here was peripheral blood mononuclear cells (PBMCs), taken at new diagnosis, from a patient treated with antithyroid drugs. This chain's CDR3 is CAISESANNEQFF. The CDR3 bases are TGTGCCATCAGTGAGTCGGCCAACAATGAGCAGTTCTTC.